This TCR beta chain was found in a study of cytomegalovirus exposure and HLA in healthy donors. Looking at the study overall: The roughly 130 validation repertoires, a later analysis reported, used the same platform as the approximately 670 repertoires from the first cohort. Study conclusions and caveats: The investigators catalogued under 200 TCR beta chains as cytomegalovirus-associated. Reports credit the classifier with highly specific, highly sensitive diagnosis of cytomegalovirus status. In vitro assays verified that three CMV-associated chains recognized CMV antigens specifically.

V was cut by 4 bases and J by 0 bases, with 10 bases left in between. Germline loops: CDR1 SGHRS, CDR2 YFSETQ. This CDR3 comprises 14 residues. Measured with immunoSEQ multiplex PCR; TCRdb has only the in-frame clones, and not every one. The table shows 260,000 or so clones, with 88% occurring only once. As to this clone: Its antigen is unknown.

Input material: PBMCs. The receptor's source is a young woman in good health and CMV-seronegative. The chain employs TRBV5-1 and TRBJ1-1, with D tentatively TRBD1 (5 bases). CDR3 DNA sequence: TGCGCCAGCAGCGTGCGACAGTTGAACACTGAAGCTTTCTTT. This sequence encodes CASSVRQLNTEAFF.